Included here is one T cell receptor beta chain sequence, with context. Generated by immunoSEQ multiplex PCR, the TCRdb table keeps only in-frame clones and is missing some. Of fewer than 300,000 clones in the sample, about 88% were seen once. This entry is derived from a study of blood T cell repertoires in COVID-19. Germline assignment: CDR1 SGHKS and CDR2 YYEKEE (reference sequence). The CDR3 sequence is 14 residues long. J gave up 4 bases and V 0 bases, and 2 bases lay outside the gene matches. The J gene is TRBJ1-2, the V gene TRBV5-5, with 8 nucleotides matching TRBD1. This clonotype originated in a man aged 55 to 69 who had recovered from COVID-19. The sequenced sample was peripheral blood. The CDR3: CASSLDRGIYGYTF. The CDR3 coding sequence is TGTGCCAGCAGCTTGGACAGGGGGATCTATGGCTACACCTTC.